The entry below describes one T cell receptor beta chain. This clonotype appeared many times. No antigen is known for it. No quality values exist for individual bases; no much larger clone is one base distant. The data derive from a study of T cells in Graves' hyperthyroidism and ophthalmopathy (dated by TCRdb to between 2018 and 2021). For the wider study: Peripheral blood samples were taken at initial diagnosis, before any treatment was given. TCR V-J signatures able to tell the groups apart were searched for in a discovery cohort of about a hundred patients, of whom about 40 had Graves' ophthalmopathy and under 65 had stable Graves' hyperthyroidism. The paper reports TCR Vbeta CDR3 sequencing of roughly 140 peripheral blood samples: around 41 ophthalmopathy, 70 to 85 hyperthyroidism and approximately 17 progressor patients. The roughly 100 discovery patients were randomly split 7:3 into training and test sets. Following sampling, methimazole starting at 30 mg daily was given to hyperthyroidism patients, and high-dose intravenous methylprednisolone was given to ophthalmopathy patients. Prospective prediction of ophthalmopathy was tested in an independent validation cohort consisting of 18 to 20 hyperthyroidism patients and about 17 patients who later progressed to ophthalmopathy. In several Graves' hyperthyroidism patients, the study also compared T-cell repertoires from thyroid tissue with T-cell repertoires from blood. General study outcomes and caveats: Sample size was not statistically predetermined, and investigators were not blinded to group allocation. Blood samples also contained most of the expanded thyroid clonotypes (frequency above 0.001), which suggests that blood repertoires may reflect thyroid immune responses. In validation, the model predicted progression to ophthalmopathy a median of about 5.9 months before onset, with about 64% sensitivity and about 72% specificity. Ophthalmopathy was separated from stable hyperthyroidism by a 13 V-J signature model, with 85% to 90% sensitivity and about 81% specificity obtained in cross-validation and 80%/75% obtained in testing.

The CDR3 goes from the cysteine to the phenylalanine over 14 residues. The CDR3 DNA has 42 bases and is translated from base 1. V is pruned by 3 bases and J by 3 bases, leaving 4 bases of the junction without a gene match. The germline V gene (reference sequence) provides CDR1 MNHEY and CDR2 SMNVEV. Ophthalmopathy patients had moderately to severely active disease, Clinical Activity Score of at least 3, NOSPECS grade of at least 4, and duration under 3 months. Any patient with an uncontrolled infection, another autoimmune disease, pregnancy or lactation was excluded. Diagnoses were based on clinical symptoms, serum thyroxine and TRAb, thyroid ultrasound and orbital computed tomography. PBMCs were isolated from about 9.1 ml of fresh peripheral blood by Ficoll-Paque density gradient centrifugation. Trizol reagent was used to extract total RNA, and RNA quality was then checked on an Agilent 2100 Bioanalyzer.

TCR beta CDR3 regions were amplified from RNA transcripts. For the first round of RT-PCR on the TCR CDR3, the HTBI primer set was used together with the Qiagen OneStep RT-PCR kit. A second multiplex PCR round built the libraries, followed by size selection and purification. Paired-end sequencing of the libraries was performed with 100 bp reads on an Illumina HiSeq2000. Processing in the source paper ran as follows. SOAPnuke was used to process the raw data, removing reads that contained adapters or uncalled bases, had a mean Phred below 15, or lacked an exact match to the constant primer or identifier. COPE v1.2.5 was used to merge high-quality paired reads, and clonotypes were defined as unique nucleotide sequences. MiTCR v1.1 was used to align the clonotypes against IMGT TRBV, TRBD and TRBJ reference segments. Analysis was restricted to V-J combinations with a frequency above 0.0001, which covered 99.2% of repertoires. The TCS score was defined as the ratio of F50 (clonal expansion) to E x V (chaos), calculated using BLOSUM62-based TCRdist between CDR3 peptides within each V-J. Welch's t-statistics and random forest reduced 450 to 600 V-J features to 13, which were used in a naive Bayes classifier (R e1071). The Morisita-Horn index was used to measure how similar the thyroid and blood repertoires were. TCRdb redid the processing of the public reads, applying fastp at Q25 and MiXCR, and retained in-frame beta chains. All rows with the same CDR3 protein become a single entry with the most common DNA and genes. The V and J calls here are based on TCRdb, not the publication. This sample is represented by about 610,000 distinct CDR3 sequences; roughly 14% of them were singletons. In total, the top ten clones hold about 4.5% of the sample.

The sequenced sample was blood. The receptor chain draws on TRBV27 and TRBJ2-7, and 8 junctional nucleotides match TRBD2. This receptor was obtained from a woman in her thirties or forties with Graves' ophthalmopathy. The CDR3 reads CASSFTGGNYEQYF. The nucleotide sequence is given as TGTGCCAGCAGTTTTACGGGAGGGAACTACGAGCAGTACTTC.